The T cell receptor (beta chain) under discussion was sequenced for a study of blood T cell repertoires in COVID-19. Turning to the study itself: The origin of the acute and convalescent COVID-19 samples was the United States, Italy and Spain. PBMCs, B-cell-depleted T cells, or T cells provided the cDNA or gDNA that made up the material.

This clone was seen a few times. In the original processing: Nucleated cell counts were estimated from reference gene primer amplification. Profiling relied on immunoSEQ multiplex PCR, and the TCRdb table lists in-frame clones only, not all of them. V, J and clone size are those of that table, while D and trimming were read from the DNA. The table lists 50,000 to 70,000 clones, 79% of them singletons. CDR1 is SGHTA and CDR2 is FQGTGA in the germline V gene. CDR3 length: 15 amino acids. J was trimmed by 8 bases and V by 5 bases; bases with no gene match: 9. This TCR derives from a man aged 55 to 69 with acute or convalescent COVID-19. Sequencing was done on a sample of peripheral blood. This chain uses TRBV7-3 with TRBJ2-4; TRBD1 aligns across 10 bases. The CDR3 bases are TGTGCCAGCAGCCTGGGACAGGGGCTCGCGGACATTCAGTACTTC. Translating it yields CASSLGQGLADIQYF.